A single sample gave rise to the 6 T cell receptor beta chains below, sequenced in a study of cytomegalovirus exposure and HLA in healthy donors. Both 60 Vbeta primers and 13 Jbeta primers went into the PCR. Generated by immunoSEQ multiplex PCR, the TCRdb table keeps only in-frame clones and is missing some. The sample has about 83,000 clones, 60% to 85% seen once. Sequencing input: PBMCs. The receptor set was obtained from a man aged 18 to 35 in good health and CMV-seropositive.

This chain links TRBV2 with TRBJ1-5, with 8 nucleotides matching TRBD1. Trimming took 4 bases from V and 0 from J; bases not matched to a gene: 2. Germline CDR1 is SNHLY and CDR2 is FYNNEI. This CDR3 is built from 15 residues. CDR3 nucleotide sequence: TGTGCCAGCAGTGCCAGGGGGCATAGCAATCAGCCCCAGCATTTT. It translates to CASSARGHSNQPQHF.

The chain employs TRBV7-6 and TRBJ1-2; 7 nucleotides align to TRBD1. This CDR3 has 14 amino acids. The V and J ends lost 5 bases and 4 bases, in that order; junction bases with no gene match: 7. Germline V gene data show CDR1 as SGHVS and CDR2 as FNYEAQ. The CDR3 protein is CASSPGTAIYGYTF. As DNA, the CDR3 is TGTGCCAGCAGCCCCGGGACAGCAATCTATGGCTACACCTTC. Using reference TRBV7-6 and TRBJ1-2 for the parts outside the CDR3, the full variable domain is GAGVSQSPRYKVTKRGQDVALRCDPISGHVSLYWYRQALGQGPEFLTYFNYEAQQDKSGLPNDRFSAERPEGSISTLTIQRTEQRDSAMYRCASSPGTAIYGYTFGSGTRLTVV.

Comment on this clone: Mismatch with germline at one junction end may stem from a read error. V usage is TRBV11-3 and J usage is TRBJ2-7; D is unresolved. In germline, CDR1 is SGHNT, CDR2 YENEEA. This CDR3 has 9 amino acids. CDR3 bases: TGTGCCAGCAGCTCGTTTGGGCACTTC. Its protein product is CASSSFGHF.

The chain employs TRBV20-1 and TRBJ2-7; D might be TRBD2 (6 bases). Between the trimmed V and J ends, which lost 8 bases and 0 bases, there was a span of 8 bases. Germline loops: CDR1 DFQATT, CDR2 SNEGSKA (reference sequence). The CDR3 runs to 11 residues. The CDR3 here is CSTGDSYEQYF. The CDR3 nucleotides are TGCAGTACGGGGGACTCCTACGAGCAGTACTTC.

CDR3 coding DNA: TGCGCCAGCAGCTTAACAACCGGGACAGGGACGAATGAGCAGTTCTTC. Translated, it gives CASSLTTGTGTNEQFF. The chain has TRBV5-1 and TRBJ2-1, with 9 nucleotides matching TRBD1. The CDR3 is made up of 16 amino acids. Germline CDR1 is SGHRS and CDR2 is YFSETQ. J was trimmed by 7 bases and V by 2 bases; bases with no gene match: 10.

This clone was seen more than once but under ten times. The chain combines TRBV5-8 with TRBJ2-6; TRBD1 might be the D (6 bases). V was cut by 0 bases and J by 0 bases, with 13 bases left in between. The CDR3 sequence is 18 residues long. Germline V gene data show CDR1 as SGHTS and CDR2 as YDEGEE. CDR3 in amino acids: CASSLEQGIFSGANVLTF. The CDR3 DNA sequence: TGTGCCAGCAGCTTGGAACAGGGAATCTTCTCTGGGGCCAACGTCCTGACTTTC.